These 6 T cell receptor beta chains were sequenced from one sample in a study of T cell repertoires in cytomegalovirus infection. One entry per CDR3 protein, called by TCRdb with MiXCR from the reads. The sample lists about 460,000 distinct CDR3 sequences, about 10% occurring once. The sequencing input was PBMCs. The receptors originated from a human donor in good health (CMV status not recorded). Some clones in this sample may be carry-over from other donors' samples.

This clonotype was seen at least ten times. V and J are TRBV5-1 and TRBJ2-1, with 8 bases lining up with TRBD1. CDR1 and CDR2 (germline): SGHRS, YFSETQ. There are 15 residues in the CDR3. V shed 0 bases and J 4 bases; nucleotides not matched to a gene: 3. The CDR3 nucleotides are TGCGCCAGCAGCTTGGTTCGGACAGGGTACAATGAGCAGTTCTTC. This codes for CASSLVRTGYNEQFF.

This clonotype occurred many times. The rearrangement joins TRBV20-1 to TRBJ2-7; D ambiguous. Per the germline V gene, CDR1 is DFQATT and CDR2 is SNEGSKA (reference sequence). The V end lost 5 bases, the J end lost 6 bases, and 17 bases lay between the germline ends. This CDR3 has 13 amino acids. CDR3: CSAPPGILGEQYF. The CDR3 DNA reads TGCAGTGCTCCCCCAGGCATCCTAGGCGAGCAGTACTTC.

The V gene is TRBV5-1, the J gene TRBJ2-1; D gene ambiguous. V shed 3 bases and J shed 2 bases, with 12 bases lying between them. Germline-derived CDR1 and CDR2 are SGHRS and YFSETQ. The CDR3 is 15 residues long. The CDR3 here is CASSSELEAYNEQFF. In DNA, the CDR3 is TGCGCCAGCAGCTCCGAGTTAGAAGCCTACAATGAGCAGTTCTTC.

There are many counts of this clonotype. This rearrangement joins TRBV11-2 to TRBJ2-4; D is unclear. V was cut by 5 bases and J by 3 bases, with 14 bases left in between. The germline V gene encodes CDR1 SGHAT and CDR2 FQNNGV. This CDR3 spans 15 amino acids. The CDR3, as DNA: TGTGCCAGCAGCCCCGTAGGCCCGGTCAAAAACATTCAGTACTTC. This encodes CASSPVGPVKNIQYF.

For this clonotype: This may arise from a read error, as a much more abundant clone is one base away. No conserved phenylalanine or tryptophan ends this CDR3, so it is likely a read error. The V call is TRBV7-6, the J call TRBJ2-7; perhaps TRBD1 as D (5 bases). This CDR3 comprises 14 residues. The ends were cut back, 6 bases at V and 2 bases at J, with 14 bases in the middle. Germline values: CDR1 SGHVS, CDR2 FNYEAQ. The CDR3 DNA sequence: TGTGCCAGCAGGAAAGGGGCCAGGACCTACGAGCAGTACTAC. Translated: CASRKGARTYEQYY.

This clonotype was detected ten times or more. V gene TRBV20-1 combines with J gene TRBJ2-5, with 9 bases lining up with TRBD2. J was trimmed by 3 bases and V by 1 base; bases with no gene match: 3. The germline V gene has CDR1 DFQATT and CDR2 SNEGSKA (reference sequence). The CDR3 has 14 residues. Here the CDR3 DNA reads TGCAGTGCTAGAGTGGGACTAGCCGAAGAGACCCAGTACTTC. Residues: CSARVGLAEETQYF.